Listed below are T cell receptor beta chains from one sample, sequenced in a study of OX40 agonist ivuxolimab in advanced cancers. Sequencing was performed with immunoSEQ multiplex PCR; in TCRdb, only in-frame clones are kept and a portion is missing. The sample carries around 91,000 clones, roughly 89% recorded once. This material consisted of CD4+ or CD8+ T cells sorted from blood, taken in a trial of the OX40 agonist ivuxolimab. The receptor source for this set is an adult with an advanced solid tumor such as melanoma, head and neck, liver or kidney cancer. Each CDR3 is given with its conserved first and last residue. Only part of the rows carry a size: once, few, many, or a class if the clone is expanded.

CDR3aa | abundance | v_gene
CASSLSWVARNEQFF | NA | TRBV5-1
CASSLVRETQYF | NA | TRBV7-9
CASSDPRQADQPQHF | NA | TRBV6-4
CASSRGSNQPQHF | NA | TRBV19
CASRTLGQGNYGYTF | NA | TRBV28
CASRTGQGAGNTEAFF | NA | TRBV28
CASSLRGGWTEAFF | once | TRBV5-6
CASSRRLAEGTTDTQYF | NA | TRBV5-1
CAISPTGIPETQYF | NA | TRBV10-3
CASSAMTGGGANVLTF | few | TRBV5-1
CATSRDRDSAYNSPLHF | NA | TRBV15
CASSLSGVGNTIYF | NA | TRBV7-9
CASSLGPDRETDTQYF | NA | TRBV7-3
CASSLARGTDTQYF | NA | TRBV11-1
CASSDRSGNSPLHF | NA | TRBV2
CASRGQYSNQPQHF | few | TRBV10-1
CASSLGGGYPSYEQYF | NA | TRBV7-2
CASALARDWVNQPQHF | NA | TRBV5-1
CASSVFTGGTEAFF | once | TRBV6-1
CASSYAGNSPLHF | NA | TRBV6-5
CASSLATGGNSPLHF | NA | TRBV5-4
CASYGNAEAFF | NA | TRBV6-5
CASSPGGQGGEKLFF | NA | TRBV28
CASRLGGQGYTF | NA | TRBV28
CASSRGLLSFAYEQYF | NA | TRBV27
CAISNSGGATDTQYF | NA | TRBV10-3
CASSRERNTEAFF | NA | TRBV18
CASSESGAYGYTF | NA | TRBV10-2
CATVQGVGGNTIYF | once | TRBV10-3
CASSVAGDGTFQETQYF | once | TRBV9
CASSVDSGDNEKLFF | NA | TRBV9
CSVQGDLNQPQHF | NA | TRBV29-1
CSGGTSGRGYNEQFF | few | TRBV29-1
CASSVLPDNQPQHF | NA | TRBV9
CASSSADRHYGYTF | once | TRBV28
CASSLYRDRERRNSPLHF | NA | TRBV28